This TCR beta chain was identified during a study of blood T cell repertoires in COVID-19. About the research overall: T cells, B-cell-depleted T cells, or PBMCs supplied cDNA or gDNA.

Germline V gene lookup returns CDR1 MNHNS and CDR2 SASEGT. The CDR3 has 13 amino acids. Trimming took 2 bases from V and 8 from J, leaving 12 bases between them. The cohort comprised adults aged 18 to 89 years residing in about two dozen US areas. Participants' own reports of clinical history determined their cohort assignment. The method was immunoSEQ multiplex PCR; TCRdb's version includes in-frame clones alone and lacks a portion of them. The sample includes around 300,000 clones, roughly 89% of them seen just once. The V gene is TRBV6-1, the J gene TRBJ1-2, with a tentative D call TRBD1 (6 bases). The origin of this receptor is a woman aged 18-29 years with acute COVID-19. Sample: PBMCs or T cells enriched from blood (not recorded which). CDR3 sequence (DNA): TGTGCCAGCAGTGAAAGGGGGGGTGGAGGCTACACCTTC. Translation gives CASSERGGGGYTF.